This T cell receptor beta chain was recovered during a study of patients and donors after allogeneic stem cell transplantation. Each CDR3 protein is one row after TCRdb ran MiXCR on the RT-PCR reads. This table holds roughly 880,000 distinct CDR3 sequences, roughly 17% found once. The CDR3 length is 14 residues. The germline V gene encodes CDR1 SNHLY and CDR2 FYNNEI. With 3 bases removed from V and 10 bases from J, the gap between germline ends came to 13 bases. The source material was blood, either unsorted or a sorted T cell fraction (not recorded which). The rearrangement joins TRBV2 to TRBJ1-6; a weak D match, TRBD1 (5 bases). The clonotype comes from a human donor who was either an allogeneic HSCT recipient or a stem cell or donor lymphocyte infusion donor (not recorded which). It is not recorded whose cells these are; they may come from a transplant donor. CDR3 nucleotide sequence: TGTGCCAGCAGTGAGCAGGAAGGGGTATCACCCCTCCACTTT. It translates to CASSEQEGVSPLHF.